Listed here are 19 T cell receptor beta chains from one sample, sequenced in a study of control samples from healthy donors and cancer patients. TCRdb's copy holds only in-frame clones and misses some; the assay was immunoSEQ multiplex PCR. Counted here are around 120,000 clones, 85% to 95% occurring once; the ten biggest clones make up more than 1.5%. Material for sequencing was PBMCs. Receptor source: a man in his forties or fifties with head and neck cancer.

V usage is TRBV6-1 and J usage is TRBJ2-6; 7 positions match TRBD1. The CDR3 sequence is 17 residues long. Germline values: CDR1 MNHNS, CDR2 SASEGT. V gave up 3 bases and J gave up 0 bases; unmatched junction bases: 5. CDR3 loop: CASSDRDRSSGANVLTF. CDR3 DNA sequence: TGTGCCAGCAGTGACCGGGACAGAAGCTCTGGGGCCAACGTCCTGACTTTC.

This chain connects TRBV5-4 to TRBJ2-4, with 10 nucleotides matching TRBD2. V lost 5 bases and J lost 2; bases outside the gene matches: 4. Looked up from germline, CDR1 is SGHNT and CDR2 is YYREEE (reference sequence). The CDR3 sequence is 15 residues long. The CDR3 sequence: CASRSGGATKNIQYF. The DNA for the CDR3 is TGTGCCAGCAGGAGCGGGGGGGCGACCAAAAACATTCAGTACTTC.

The chain combines TRBV10-3 with TRBJ2-7, with no clear D. V was shortened by 2 bases and J by 4 bases, with 3 bases between the two germline ends. The germline V gene has CDR1 ENHRY and CDR2 SYGVKD. The CDR3 length is 11 residues. The DNA of the CDR3 is TGTGCCATCAGTGAGGATTACGAGCAGTACTTC. It is translated as CAISEDYEQYF.

CDR3 protein: CASSSRQGGTDTQYF. In nucleotides, the CDR3 is TGTGCCAGCAGTAGTCGACAGGGGGGCACAGATACGCAGTATTTT. The chain recombines TRBV2 with TRBJ2-3; TRBD1 matches at 9 bases. J lost 1 base, V lost 5 bases, and 4 bases had no gene match. The CDR3 is made up of 15 amino acids. Germline values: CDR1 SNHLY, CDR2 FYNNEI.

The J gene is TRBJ2-3, the V gene TRBV10-2; 9 bases fit TRBD2. V shed 6 bases, J shed 5 bases, and the junction held 9 bases outside the gene matches. Germline CDR1 reads WSHSY; CDR2 reads SAAADI. The CDR3 loop spans 15 amino acids. Written as DNA, the CDR3 is TGCGCCAGCAGCATAGGAGCGGGGGGACAAGATACGCAGTATTTT. It specifies CASSIGAGGQDTQYF.

The chain is built from TRBV28 and TRBJ1-4; maybe TRBD1 (5 bases). The CDR3 extends over 17 amino acids. The V and J ends lost 4 bases and 2 bases respectively, with 17 bases between them. Germline V gives CDR1 MDHEN, CDR2 SYDVKM. The CDR3 loop reads CASSSLGNGATNEKLFF. CDR3 in DNA: TGTGCCAGCAGTTCTTTGGGGAACGGGGCGACTAATGAAAAACTGTTTTTT.

This clone was counted a few times. This chain joins TRBV7-9 and TRBJ1-6; D is unclear. The CDR3 totals 11 residues. Germline V gene data show CDR1 as SEHNR and CDR2 as FQNEAQ (reference sequence). Trimming took 4 bases from V and 12 from J, leaving 7 bases between them. In nucleotides, the CDR3 is TGTGCCAGCAGCTCGAACTTACCCCTCCACTTT. Its protein product is CASSSNLPLHF.

This sequence joins TRBV18 and TRBJ2-7; 7 positions agree with TRBD1. The J segment lost 6 bases and the V segment lost 3 bases, leaving 5 bases of the junction unmatched. The CDR3 totals 13 residues. CDR1 KGHSH and CDR2 LQKENI come from the germline V gene. The CDR3 region is CASSPLDRVEQYF. DNA for the CDR3: TGTGCCAGCTCACCCCTCGACAGGGTCGAGCAGTACTTC.

This clone was detected only once. This chain connects TRBV12-3 or TRBV12-4 to TRBJ2-6, with D hard to call. This CDR3 has 13 residues. V lost 3 bases and J lost 4, with 4 bases in between. The CDR3 DNA follows: TGTGCCAGCAGTTTCCAGGGGGCCAACGTCCTGACTTTC. It encodes CASSFQGANVLTF.

The rearrangement links TRBV19 to TRBJ1-1, with unresolved D. The CDR3 is 14 amino acids. Per the germline V gene, CDR1 is LNHDA and CDR2 is SQIVND (reference sequence). V lost 7 bases and J lost 4, with 16 bases in between. The CDR3 coding sequence is TGTGCCAGTAAAAAAACAGAGGGTTCCACTGAAGCTTTCTTT. Protein: CASKKTEGSTEAFF. Filled out from reference TRBV19 and TRBJ1-1, the complete variable domain reads DGGITQSPKYLFRKEGQNVTLSCEQNLNHDAMYWYRQDPGQGLRLIYYSQIVNDFQKGDIAEGYSVSREKKESFPLTVTSAQKNPTAFYLCASKKTEGSTEAFFGQGTRLTVV.

The gene calls are TRBV4-1 and TRBJ1-5; TRBD1 is a possible D gene (6 bases). CDR1 and CDR2 (germline): MGHRA, YSYEKL. The V gene lost 2 bases and the J gene lost 6 bases, with 14 bases spanning the gap. The CDR3 is 15 amino acids. CDR3 residues: CASSQPQGRGQPQHF. The DNA of the CDR3 is TGCGCCAGCAGCCAACCACAGGGTCGGGGTCAGCCCCAGCATTTT.

The V call is TRBV7-6, the J call TRBJ1-1; maybe TRBD1 (5 bases). The CDR3 is 16 residues long. Trimming shortened V by 1 base and J by 6 bases, and 18 bases separated the two germline ends. Germline CDR1 is SGHVS and CDR2 is FNYEAQ. Here the CDR3 reads CASSLEPGVERPEAFF. The CDR3 DNA reads as TGTGCCAGCAGCTTAGAGCCGGGGGTCGAACGGCCTGAAGCTTTCTTT.

V gene TRBV5-6 combines with J gene TRBJ2-4, with D possibly matching TRBD1 (5 bases). The CDR3 covers 15 residues. Trimming stripped 4 bases from V and 1 base from J, with 12 bases between. Germline lookup yields CDR1 SGHDT and CDR2 YYEEEE. CDR3 sequence (DNA): TGTGCCAGCAGCAGAAAAGGGGCGGCCAAAAACATTCAGTACTTC. Protein: CASSRKGAAKNIQYF.

With respect to this clone: A junction end diverges from the germline sequence, so it may reflect a read error. This sequence joins TRBV4-2 and TRBJ2-7, with 9 bases fitting TRBD1. The CDR3 covers 15 residues. CDR1 LGHNA and CDR2 YNFKEQ come from the germline V gene. CDR3 sequence reads: CASSLSGTGTYEQYF. The CDR3 DNA reads TGTGCCAGTAGCCTGTCCGGGACAGGGACCTACGAGCAGTACTTC.

CDR3 nucleotides: TGCGCCAGCTCCCACGGGACTAATTCACCCCTCCACTTT. Translating gives CASSHGTNSPLHF. The chain employs TRBV5-1 and TRBJ1-6; TRBD1 might be the D (5 bases). V was pared by 7 bases and J by 6 bases, with 11 bases between. The CDR3 totals 13 residues. The germline gives CDR1 SGHRS, CDR2 YFSETQ.

This clone has only one observation. The chain has TRBV27 and TRBJ2-4, with D possibly being TRBD1 or TRBD2 (6 bases each). V was shortened by 11 bases and J by 4 bases, with 15 bases between the two germline ends. This CDR3 region has 13 residues. CDR1 and CDR2 (germline): MNHEY, SMNVEV (reference sequence). CDR3 protein: CAGGTSVKNIQYF. CDR3 DNA sequence: TGTGCCGGAGGGACATCTGTTAAAAACATTCAGTACTTC.

V is TRBV4-2 and J is TRBJ2-2; D unclear. This CDR3 region has 12 residues. V lost 3 bases and J 3 bases, leaving 2 bases between the germline ends. Looked up from germline, CDR1 is LGHNA and CDR2 is YNFKEQ. CDR3 loop: CASSHHTGELFF. The CDR3 bases are TGTGCCAGCAGCCACCACACCGGGGAGCTGTTTTTT.

The chain carries TRBV5-1 and TRBJ1-2; D remains unclear. Trimming removed 0 bases at V and 6 bases at J, with 12 bases between. This CDR3 is built from 14 residues. CDR1 is SGHRS and CDR2 is YFSETQ in the germline V gene. The CDR3 DNA sequence: TGCGCCAGCAGCTTGGCCCCCAATGGGGATGGCTACACCTTC. This gives the protein CASSLAPNGDGYTF.

This clone was detected many times. The chain couples TRBV7-9 to TRBJ1-3; possibly TRBD1 for D (6 bases). CDR3 length equals 16 residues. V lost 5 bases to trimming and J lost 4 bases, with 18 bases between them. CDR1 is SEHNR and CDR2 is FQNEAQ in the germline V gene (reference sequence). CDR3 in amino acids: CASSPGQPLLGNTIYF. The CDR3 DNA follows: TGTGCCAGCAGCCCAGGACAGCCACTGCTCGGAAACACCATATATTTT.